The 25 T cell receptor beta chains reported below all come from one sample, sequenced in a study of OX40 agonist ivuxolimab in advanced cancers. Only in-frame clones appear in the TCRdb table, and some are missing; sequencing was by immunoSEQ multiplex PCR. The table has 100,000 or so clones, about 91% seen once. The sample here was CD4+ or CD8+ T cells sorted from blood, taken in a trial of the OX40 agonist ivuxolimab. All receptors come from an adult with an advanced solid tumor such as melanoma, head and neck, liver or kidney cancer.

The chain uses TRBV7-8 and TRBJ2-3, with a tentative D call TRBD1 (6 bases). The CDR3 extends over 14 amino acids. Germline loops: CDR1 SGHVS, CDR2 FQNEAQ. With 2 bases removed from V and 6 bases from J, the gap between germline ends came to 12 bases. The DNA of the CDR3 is TGTGCCAGCAGCTTACGACAGGCGGGCGATACGCAGTATTTT. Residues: CASSLRQAGDTQYF.

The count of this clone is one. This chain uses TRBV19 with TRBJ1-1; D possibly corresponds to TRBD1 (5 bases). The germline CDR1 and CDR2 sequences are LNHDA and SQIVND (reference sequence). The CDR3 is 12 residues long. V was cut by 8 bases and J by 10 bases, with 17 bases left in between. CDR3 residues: CASRERGEGAFF. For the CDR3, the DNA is TGTGCCAGTCGGGAAAGGGGCGAGGGAGCTTTCTTT.

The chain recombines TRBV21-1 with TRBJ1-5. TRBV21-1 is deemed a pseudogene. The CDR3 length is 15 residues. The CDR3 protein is CASSKAEGHHQPQHF. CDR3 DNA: TGTGCCAGCAGCAAAGCAGAGGGTCATCATCAGCCCCAGCATTTT.

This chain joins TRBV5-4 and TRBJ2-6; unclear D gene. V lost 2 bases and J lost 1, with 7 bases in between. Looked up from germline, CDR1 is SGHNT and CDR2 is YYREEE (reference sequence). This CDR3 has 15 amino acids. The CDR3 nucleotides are TGTGCCAGCAGCTTAACCGTTTCTGGGGCCAACGTCCTGACTTTC. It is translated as CASSLTVSGANVLTF.

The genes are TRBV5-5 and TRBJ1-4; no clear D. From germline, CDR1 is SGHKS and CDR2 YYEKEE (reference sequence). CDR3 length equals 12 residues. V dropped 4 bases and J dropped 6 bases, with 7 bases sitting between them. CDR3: CASSLLDEKLFF. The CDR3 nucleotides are TGTGCCAGCAGCCTCTTGGATGAAAAACTGTTTTTT.

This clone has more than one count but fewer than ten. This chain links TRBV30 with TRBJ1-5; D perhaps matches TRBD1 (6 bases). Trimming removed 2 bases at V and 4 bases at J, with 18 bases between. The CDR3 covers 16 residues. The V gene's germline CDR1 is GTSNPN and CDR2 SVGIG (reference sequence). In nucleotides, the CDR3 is TGTGCCTGGAGTCTCATTGGGACATCAGGAAATCAGCCCCAGCATTTT. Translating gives CAWSLIGTSGNQPQHF.

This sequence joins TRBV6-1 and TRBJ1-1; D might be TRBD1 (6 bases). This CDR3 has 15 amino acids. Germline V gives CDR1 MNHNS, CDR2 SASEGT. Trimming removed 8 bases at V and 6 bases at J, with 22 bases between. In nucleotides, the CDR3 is TGTGCCAGCCTTTTGGGGGGGCTGGGTACTGCTGAAGCTTTCTTT. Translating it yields CASLLGGLGTAEAFF.

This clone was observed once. The CDR3, as DNA: TGTGCCAGCAGCTTGGTAAGGGGGGCGATAACTGAAGCTTTCTTT. It encodes CASSLVRGAITEAFF. The J gene is TRBJ1-1, the V gene TRBV5-6; D may be TRBD1 (6 bases). The CDR3 loop spans 15 amino acids. Trimming removed 0 bases from V and 5 bases from J, with 14 bases in between. From germline, CDR1 is SGHDT and CDR2 YYEEEE.

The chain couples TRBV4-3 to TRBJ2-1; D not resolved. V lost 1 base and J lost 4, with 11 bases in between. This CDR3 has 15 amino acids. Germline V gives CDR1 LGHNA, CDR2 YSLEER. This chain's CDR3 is CASSQGAGPYNEQFF. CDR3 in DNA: TGCGCCAGCAGCCAAGGGGCCGGACCTTACAATGAGCAGTTCTTC.

CDR3 nucleotide sequence: TGTGCCAGCAGCTTGGCCAGGGATCAGCCCCAGCATTTT. Translated: CASSLARDQPQHF. The chain links TRBV5-6 to TRBJ1-5, with D possibly matching TRBD1 (5 bases). The germline V and J ends were trimmed by 0 bases and 5 bases, with 6 bases remaining between them. CDR3 length equals 13 residues. From germline, CDR1 is SGHDT and CDR2 YYEEEE.

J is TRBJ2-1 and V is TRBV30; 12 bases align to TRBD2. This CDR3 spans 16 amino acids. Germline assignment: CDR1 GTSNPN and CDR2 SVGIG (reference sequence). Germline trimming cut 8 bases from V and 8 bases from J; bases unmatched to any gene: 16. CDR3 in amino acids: CARNSATSGRFDEQFF. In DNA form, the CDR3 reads TGTGCCCGAAATTCGGCGACTAGCGGGAGATTCGATGAGCAGTTCTTC. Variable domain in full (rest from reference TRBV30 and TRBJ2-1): SQTIHQWPATLVQPVGSPLSLECTVEGTSNPNLYWYRQAAGRGLQLLFYSVGIGQISSEVPQNLSASRPQDRQFILSSKKLLLSDSGFYLCARNSATSGRFDEQFFGPGTRLTVL.

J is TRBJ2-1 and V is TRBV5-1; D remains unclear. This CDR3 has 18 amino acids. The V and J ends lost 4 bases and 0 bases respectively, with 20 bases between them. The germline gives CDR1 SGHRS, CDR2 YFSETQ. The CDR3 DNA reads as TGCGCCAGCAGCCTTTTACTTAAAACTTTGAGCTCCTACAATGAGCAGTTCTTC. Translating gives CASSLLLKTLSSYNEQFF. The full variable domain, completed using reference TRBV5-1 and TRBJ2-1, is KAGVTQTPRYLIKTRGQQVTLSCSPISGHRSVSWYQQTPGQGLQFLFEYFSETQRNKGNFPGRFSGRQFSNSRSEMNVSTLELGDSALYLCASSLLLKTLSSYNEQFFGPGTRLTVL.

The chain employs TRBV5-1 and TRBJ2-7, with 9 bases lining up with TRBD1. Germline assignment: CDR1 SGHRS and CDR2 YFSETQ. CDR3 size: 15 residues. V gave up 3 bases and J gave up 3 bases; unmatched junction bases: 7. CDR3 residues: CASSSAGTGYYEQYF. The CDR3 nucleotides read TGCGCCAGCAGCTCAGCCGGGACAGGGTACTACGAGCAGTACTTC.

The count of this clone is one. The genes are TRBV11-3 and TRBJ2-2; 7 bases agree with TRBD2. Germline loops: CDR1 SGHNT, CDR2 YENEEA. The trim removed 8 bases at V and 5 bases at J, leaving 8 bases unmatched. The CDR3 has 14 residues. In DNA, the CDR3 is TGTGCCAGCGGGGAGGGGAGCTATACCGGGGAGCTGTTTTTT. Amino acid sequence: CASGEGSYTGELFF.

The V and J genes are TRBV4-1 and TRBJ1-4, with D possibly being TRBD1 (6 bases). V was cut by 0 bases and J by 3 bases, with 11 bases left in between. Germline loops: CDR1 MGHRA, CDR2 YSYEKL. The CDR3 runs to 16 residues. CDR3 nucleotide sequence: TGCGCCAGCAGCCAAGATCAATACAGGGCTAATGAAAAACTGTTTTTT. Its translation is CASSQDQYRANEKLFF.

In nucleotides, the CDR3 is TGCGCCAGCAGCCAGGATGACCACAGGGGAGGGGCCGGGGAGCTGTTTTTT. The encoded protein is CASSQDDHRGGAGELFF. The gene calls are TRBV4-3 and TRBJ2-2, with D perhaps assigned TRBD1 or TRBD2 (7 bases each). The V and J ends lost 3 bases and 6 bases respectively, with 20 bases between them. Germline-derived CDR1 and CDR2 are LGHNA and YSLEER. This CDR3 is 17 amino acids long.

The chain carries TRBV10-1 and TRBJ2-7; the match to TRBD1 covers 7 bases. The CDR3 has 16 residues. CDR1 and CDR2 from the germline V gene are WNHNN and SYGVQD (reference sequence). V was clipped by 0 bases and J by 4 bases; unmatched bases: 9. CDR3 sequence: CASSESGRRGLYEQYF. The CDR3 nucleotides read TGCGCCAGCAGTGAGTCGGGGAGAAGGGGGCTTTACGAGCAGTACTTC.

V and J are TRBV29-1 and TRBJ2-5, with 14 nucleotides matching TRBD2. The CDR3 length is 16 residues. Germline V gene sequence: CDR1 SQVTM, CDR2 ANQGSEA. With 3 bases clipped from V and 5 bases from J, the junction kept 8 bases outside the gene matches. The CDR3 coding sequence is TGCAGCGTTGACAGACTAGCGGGAGGGCCGAGGGAGACCCAGTACTTC. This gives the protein CSVDRLAGGPRETQYF.

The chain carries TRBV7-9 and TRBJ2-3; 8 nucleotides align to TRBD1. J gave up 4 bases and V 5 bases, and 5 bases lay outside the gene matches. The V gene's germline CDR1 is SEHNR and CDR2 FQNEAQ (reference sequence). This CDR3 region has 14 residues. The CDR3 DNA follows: TGTGCCAGCAGCATCAGGGGGCCCGCAGATACGCAGTATTTT. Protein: CASSIRGPADTQYF.

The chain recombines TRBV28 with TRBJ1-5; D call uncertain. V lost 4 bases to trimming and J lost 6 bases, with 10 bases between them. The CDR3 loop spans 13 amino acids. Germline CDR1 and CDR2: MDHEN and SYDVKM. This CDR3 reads CASSSNVRQPQHF. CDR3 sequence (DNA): TGTGCCAGCAGTTCTAACGTACGTCAGCCCCAGCATTTT.

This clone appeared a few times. CDR3 nucleotide sequence: TGTGCCAGCAGCTTGACTAGCGGGAGCCGCTACGAGCAGTACTTC. Translation gives CASSLTSGSRYEQYF. The chain links TRBV7-6 to TRBJ2-7, with 12 bases fitting TRBD2. V dropped 3 bases and J dropped 3; count of bases not matched to a gene: 3. The germline V gene encodes CDR1 SGHVS and CDR2 FNYEAQ. The CDR3 covers 15 residues.

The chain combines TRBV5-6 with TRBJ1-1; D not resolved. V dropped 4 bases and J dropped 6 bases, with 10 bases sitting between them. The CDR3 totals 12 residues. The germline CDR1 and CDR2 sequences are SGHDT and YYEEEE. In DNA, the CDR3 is TGTGCCAGCAGCCGGAGCGGTCCTGAAGCTTTCTTT. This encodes CASSRSGPEAFF. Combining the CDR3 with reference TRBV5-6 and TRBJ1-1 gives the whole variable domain DAGVTQSPTHLIKTRGQQVTLRCSPKSGHDTVSWYQQALGQGPQFIFQYYEEEERQRGNFPDRFSGHQFPNYSSELNVNALLLGDSALYLCASSRSGPEAFFGQGTRLTVV.

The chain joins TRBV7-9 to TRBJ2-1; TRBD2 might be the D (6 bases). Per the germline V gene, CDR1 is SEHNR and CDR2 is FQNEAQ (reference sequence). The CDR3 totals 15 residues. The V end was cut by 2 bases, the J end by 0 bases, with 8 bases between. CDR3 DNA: TGTGCCAGCAGCTTACCCGGGAGCTCCTACAATGAGCAGTTCTTC. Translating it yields CASSLPGSSYNEQFF.

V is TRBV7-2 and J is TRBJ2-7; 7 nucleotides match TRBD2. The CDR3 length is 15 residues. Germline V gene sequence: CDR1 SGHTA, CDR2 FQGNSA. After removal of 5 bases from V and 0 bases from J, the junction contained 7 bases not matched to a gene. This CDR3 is CASSPWEGSSYEQYF. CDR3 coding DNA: TGTGCCAGCAGCCCCTGGGAGGGGAGCTCCTACGAGCAGTACTTC.

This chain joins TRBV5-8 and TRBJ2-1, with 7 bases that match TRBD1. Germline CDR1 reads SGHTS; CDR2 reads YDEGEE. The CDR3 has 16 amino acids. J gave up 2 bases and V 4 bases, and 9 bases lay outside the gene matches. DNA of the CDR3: TGTGCCAGCAGCCCGGGGACAGTCCAAACCTACAATGAGCAGTTCTTC. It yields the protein CASSPGTVQTYNEQFF.